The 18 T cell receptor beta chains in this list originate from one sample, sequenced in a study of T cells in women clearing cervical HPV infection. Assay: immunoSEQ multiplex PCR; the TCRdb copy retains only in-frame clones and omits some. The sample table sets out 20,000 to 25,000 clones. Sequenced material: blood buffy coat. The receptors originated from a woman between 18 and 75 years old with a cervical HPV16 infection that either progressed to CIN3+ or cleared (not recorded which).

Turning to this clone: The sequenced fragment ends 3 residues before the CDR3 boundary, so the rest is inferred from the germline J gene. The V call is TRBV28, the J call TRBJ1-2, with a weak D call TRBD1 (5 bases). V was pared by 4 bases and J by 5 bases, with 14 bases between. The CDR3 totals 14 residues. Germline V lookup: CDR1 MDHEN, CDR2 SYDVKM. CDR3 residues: CASSSVGTPYGYTF. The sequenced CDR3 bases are TGTGCCAGCAGTTCGGTTGGGACTCCGTATGGC.

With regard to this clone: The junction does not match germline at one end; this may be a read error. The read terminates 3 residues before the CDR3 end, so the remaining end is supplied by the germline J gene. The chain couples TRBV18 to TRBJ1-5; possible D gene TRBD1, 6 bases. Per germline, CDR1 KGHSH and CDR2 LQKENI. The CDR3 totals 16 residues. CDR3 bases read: TGTGCCAGCCCACCCGGGACACCATATAGCAATCAGCCC. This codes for CASPPGTPYSNQP. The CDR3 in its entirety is CASPPGTPYSNQPQHF.

The CDR3 sequence is CSARGNLHEQFF. The CDR3 bases that were read are TGCAGTGCTAGGGGCAACCTCCATGAG. The V and J genes are TRBV20-1 and TRBJ2-1; no clear D. The CDR3 end is not reached by the read, which stops 3 residues before it; the germline J gene fills it in. The length of the CDR3 is 12 residues. V lost 3 bases and J 8 bases, leaving 11 bases between the germline ends. Germline V gene sequence: CDR1 DFQATT, CDR2 SNEGSKA (reference sequence).

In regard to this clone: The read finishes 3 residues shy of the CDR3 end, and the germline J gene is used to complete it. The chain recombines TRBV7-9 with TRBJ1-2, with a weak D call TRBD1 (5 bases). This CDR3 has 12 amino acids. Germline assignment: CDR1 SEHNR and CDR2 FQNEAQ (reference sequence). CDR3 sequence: CASSSGSNDYTF. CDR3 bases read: TGTGCCAGCAGCTCAGGGTCCAATGAC. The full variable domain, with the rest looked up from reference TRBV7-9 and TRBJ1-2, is DTGVSQNPRHKITKRGQNVTFRCDPISEHNRLYWYRQTLGQGPEFLTYFQNEAQLEKSRLLSDRFSAERPKGSFSTLEIQRTEQGDSAMYLCASSSGSNDYTFGSGTRLTVV.

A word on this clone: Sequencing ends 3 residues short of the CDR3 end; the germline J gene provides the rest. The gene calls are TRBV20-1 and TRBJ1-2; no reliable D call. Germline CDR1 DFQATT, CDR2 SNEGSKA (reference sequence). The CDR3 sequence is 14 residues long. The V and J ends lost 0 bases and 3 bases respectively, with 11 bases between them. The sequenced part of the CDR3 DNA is TGCAGTGCTAGAGATGCCGCAAGGGACTATGGC. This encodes CSARDAARDYG. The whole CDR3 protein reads CSARDAARDYGYTF.

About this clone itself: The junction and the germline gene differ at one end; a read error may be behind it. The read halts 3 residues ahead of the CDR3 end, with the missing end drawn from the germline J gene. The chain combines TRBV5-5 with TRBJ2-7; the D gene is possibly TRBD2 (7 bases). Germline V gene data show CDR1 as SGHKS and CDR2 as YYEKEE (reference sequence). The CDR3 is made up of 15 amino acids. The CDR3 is CASSLGGGQKYEQYF. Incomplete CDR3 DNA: TGTGCCAGCAGTTTGGGCGGGGGACAAAAGTACGAG.

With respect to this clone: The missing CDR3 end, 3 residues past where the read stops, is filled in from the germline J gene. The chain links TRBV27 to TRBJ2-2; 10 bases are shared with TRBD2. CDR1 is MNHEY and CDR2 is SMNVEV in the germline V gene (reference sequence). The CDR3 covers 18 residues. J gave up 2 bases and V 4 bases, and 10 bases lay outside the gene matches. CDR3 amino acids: CASSSLPRLAGNTGELFF. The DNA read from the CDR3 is TGTGCCAGCAGTTCGCTACCTCGACTAGCGGGTAACACCGGGGAG.

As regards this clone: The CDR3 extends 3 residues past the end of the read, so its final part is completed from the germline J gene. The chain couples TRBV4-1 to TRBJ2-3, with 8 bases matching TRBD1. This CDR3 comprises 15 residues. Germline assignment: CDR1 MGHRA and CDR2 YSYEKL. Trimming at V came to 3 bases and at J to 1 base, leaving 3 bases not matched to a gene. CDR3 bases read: TGCGCCAGCAGCCAGGGACAGGCGGGCACAGATACG. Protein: CASSQGQAGTDT. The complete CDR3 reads CASSQGQAGTDTQYF.

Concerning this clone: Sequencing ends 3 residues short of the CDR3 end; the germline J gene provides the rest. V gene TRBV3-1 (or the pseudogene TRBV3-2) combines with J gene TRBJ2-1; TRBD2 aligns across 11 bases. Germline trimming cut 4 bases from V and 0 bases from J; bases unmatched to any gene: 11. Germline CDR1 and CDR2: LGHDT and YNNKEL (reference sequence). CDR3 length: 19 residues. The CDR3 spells CASSLYTSGRASSYNEQFF. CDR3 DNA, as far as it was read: TGTGCCAGCAGCCTCTATACTAGCGGGAGAGCTAGCTCCTACAATGAG.

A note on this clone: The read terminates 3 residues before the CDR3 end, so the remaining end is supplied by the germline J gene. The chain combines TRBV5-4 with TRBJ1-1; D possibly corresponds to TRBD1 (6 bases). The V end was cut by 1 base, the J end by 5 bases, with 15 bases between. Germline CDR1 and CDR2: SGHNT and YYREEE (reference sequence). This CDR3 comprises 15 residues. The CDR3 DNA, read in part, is TGTGCCAGCAGCTTGAGAGGGGGTAGGGGAACTGAA. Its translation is CASSLRGGRGTE. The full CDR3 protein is CASSLRGGRGTEAFF.

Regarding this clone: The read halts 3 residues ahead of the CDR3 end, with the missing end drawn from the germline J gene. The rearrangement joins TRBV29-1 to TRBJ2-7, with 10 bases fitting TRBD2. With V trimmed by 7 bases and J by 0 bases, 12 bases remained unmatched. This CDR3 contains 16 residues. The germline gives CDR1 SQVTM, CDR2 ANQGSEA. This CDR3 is CSADAPTSGRSYEQYF. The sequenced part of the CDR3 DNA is TGCAGCGCCGATGCACCGACTAGCGGGCGCTCCTACGAG.

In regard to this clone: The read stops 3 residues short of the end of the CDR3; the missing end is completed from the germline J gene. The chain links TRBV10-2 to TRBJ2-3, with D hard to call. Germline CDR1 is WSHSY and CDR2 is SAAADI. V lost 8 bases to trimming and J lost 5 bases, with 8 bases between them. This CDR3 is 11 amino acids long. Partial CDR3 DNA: TGCGCCAGCTCAAAGGGAGATACG. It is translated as CASSKGDT. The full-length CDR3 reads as CASSKGDTQYF.

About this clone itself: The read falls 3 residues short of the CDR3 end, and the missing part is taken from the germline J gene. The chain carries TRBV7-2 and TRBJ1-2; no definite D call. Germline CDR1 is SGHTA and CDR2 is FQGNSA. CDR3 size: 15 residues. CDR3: CASSSGLAGNNDYTF. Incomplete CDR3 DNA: TGTGCCAGCAGCTCCGGACTAGCGGGAAACAATGAC.

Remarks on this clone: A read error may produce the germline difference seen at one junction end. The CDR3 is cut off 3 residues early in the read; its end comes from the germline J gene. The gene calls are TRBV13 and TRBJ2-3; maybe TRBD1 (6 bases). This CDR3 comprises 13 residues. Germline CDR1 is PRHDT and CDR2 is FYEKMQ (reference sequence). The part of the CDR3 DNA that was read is TGTGCCAGCAACCAACAGGGAGCAGAGACG. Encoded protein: CASNQQGAET. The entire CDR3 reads CASNQQGAETQYF.

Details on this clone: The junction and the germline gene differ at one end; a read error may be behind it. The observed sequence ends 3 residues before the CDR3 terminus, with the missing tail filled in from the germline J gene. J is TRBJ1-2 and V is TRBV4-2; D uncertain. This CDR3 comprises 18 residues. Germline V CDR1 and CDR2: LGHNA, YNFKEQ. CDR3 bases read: TGCGCCAGCAGCCAAGAAGCCCCTCAGCGGAGACCCACAGATACC. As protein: CASSQEAPQRRPTDT. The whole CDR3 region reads CASSQEAPQRRPTDTYTF.

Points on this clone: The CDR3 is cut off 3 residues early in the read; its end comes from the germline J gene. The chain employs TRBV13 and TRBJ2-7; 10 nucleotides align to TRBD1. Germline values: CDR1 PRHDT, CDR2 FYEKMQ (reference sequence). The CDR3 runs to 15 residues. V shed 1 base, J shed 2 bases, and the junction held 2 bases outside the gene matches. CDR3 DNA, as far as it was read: TGTGCCAGCAGCTTAGCCGGACAGGGGGCCTACGAG. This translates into CASSLAGQGAYE. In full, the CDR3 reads CASSLAGQGAYEQYF. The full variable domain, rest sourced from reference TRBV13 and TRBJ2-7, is AAGVIQSPRHLIKEKRETATLKCYPIPRHDTVYWYQQGPGQDPQFLISFYEKMQSDKGSIPDRFSAQQFSDYHSELNMSSLELGDSALYFCASSLAGQGAYEQYFGPGTRLTVT.

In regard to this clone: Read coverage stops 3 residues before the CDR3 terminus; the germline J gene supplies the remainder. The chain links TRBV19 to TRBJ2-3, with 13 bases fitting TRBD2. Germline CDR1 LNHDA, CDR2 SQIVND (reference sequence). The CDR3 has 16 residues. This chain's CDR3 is CASSSWTSGSTKTQYF. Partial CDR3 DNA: TGTGCCAGTAGTAGTTGGACTAGCGGGAGTACAAAGACG.

Incomplete CDR3 DNA: TGTGCCAGCAGCTTAAAAGGGGCCGAGACG. Translating gives CASSLKGAET. The whole CDR3 sequence is CASSLKGAETQYF. J is TRBJ2-3 and V is TRBV7-7; D possibly corresponds to TRBD1 (5 bases). The CDR3 end lies 3 residues beyond the end of the read and is filled in from the germline J gene. The V gene's germline CDR1 is SSHAT and CDR2 FNYEAQ (reference sequence). This CDR3 region has 13 residues.